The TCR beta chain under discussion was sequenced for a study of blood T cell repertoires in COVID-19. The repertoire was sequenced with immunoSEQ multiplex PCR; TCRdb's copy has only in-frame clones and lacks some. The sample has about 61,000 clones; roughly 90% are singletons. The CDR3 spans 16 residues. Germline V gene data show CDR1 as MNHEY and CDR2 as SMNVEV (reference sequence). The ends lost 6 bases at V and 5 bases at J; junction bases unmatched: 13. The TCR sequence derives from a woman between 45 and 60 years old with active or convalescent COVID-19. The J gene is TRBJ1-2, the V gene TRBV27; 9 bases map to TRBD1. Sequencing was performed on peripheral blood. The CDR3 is CASSPSGTGLSYGYTF. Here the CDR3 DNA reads TGTGCCAGCAGCCCCTCCGGGACAGGGTTGTCTTATGGCTACACCTTC.